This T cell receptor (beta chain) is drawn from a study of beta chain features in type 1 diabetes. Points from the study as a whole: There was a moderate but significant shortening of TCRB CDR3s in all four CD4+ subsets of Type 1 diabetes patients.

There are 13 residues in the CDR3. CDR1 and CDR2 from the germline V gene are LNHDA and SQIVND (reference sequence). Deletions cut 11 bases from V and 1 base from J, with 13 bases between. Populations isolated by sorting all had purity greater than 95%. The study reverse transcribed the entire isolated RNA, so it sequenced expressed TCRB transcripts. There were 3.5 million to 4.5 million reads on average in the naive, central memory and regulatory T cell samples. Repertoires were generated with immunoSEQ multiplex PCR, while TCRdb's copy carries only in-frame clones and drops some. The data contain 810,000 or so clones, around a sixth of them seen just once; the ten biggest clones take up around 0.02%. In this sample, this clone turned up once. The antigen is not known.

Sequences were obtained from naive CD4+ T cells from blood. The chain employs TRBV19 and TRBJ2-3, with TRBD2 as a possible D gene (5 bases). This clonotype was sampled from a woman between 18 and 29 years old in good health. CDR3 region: CASDGKGTDTQYF. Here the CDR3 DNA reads TGTGCCTCAGACGGGAAGGGCACAGATACGCAGTATTTT.